This TCR beta chain was identified in a study of Tregs in tolerant kidney transplant recipients. Thawed PBMCs were FACS-sorted into unstimulated CD4+CD25+CD127- regulatory T cells, CD4+CD25- non-regulatory cells, CD4 and CD8 cells. Study-level points and caveats: This study did not directly address biological reproducibility.

CDR3 length equals 15 residues. Germline-derived CDR1 and CDR2 are MDHEN and SYDVKM. Trimming took 5 bases from V and 1 from J, leaving 14 bases between them. TCRdb's table, derived via immunoSEQ multiplex PCR, lists solely in-frame clones and lacks some. The data show about 59,000 clones, 80% to 90% seen once. Of note for this clone: Antigen unknown.

The sample was CD4+ T cells from blood. This clonotype was sampled from a human donor in good health. V gene TRBV28 combines with J gene TRBJ1-1, with D perhaps matching TRBD1 (5 bases). The CDR3, as DNA: TGTGCCAGCAGTCCCCACAGGACACCGAACACTGAAGCTTTCTTT. Its translation is CASSPHRTPNTEAFF.